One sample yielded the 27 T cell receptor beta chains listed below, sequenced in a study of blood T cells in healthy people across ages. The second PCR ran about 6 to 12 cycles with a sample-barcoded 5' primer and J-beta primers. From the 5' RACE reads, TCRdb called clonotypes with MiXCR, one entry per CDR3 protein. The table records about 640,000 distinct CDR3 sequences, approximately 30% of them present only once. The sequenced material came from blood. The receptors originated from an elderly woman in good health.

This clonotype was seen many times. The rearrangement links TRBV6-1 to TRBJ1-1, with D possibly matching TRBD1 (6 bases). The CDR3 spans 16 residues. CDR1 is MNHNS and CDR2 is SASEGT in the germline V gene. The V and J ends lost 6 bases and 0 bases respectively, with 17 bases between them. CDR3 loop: CASRRKTGGLNTEAFF. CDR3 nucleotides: TGTGCCAGCAGGAGGAAGACGGGGGGCCTGAACACTGAAGCTTTCTTT.

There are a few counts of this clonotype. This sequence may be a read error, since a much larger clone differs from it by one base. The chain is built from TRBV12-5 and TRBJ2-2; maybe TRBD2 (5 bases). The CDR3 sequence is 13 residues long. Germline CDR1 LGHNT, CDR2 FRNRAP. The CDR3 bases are TGTGCTAGTGGTGGGCGGTTGTCCGGGGAGCGGTTTTTT. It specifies CASGGRLSGERFF.

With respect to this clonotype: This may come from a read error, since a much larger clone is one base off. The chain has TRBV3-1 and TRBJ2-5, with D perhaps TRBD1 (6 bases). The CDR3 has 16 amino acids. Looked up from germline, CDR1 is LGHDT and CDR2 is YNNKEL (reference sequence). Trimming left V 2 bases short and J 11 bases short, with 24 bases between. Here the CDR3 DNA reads TGTGCCAGCAGCCAATCAAATATACAGGGTTACAATGAGCAGTACTTC. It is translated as CASSQSNIQGYNEQYF.

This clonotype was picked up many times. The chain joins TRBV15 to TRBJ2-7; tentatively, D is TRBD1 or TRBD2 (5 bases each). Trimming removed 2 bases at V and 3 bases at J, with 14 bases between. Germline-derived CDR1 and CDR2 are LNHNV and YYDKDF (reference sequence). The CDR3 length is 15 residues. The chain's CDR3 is CATSRSGDGDYEQYF. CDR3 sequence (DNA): TGTGCCACCAGCAGATCCGGGGACGGGGACTACGAGCAGTACTTC.

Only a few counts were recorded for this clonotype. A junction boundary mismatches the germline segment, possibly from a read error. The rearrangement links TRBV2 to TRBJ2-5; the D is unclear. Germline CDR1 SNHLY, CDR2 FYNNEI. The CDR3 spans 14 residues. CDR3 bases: TGTGTCAGCAGTGTCCGGCCCGGCGGAGAGACCCAGTACTTC. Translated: CVSSVRPGGETQYF.

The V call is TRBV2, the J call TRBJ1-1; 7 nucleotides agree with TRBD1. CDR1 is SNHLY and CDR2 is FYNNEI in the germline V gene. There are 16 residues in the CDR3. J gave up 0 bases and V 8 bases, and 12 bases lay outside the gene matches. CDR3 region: CASQFTKDRVNTEAFF. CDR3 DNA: TGTGCCAGCCAATTTACCAAAGACAGGGTGAACACTGAAGCTTTCTTT.

The CDR3 coding sequence is TGTGCCATCAGTGAGTCGGGGGGAGAGTTCGATGAGCAGTTCTTC. Translating gives CAISESGGEFDEQFF. The chain has TRBV10-3 and TRBJ2-1, with D possibly matching TRBD2 (6 bases). Trimming cost V 0 bases and J 8 bases, with 14 bases left between them. This CDR3 has 15 residues. Per germline, CDR1 ENHRY and CDR2 SYGVKD.

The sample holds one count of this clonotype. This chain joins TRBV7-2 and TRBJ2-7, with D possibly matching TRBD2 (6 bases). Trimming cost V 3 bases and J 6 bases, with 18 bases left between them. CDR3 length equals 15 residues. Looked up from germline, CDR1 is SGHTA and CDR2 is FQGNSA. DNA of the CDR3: TGTGCCAGCAGCTTCTATGGGCGGGGTCGGCTCGAGCAGTACTTC. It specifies CASSFYGRGRLEQYF.

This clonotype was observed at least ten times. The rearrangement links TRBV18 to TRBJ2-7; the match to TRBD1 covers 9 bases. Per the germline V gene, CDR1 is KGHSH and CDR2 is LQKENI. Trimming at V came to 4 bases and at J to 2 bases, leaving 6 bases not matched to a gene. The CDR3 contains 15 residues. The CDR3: CASSQGTGKAYEQYF. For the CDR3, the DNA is TGTGCCAGCTCACAAGGGACAGGGAAGGCCTACGAGCAGTACTTC.

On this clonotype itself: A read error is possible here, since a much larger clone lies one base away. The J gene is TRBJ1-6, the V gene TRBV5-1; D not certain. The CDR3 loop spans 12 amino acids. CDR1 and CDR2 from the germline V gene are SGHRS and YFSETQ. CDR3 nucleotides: TGCGCCAGCAGCTTGGGAGGTTCACCCCGCCACTTT. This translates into CASSLGGSPRHF.

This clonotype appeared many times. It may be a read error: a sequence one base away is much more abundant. The CDR3, as DNA: TGTGCCTGGAGTGGAGGGACAGGACACTACGAGCAGTACTTC. Amino acid sequence: CAWSGGTGHYEQYF. J is TRBJ2-7 and V is TRBV30, with 8 bases identical to TRBD1. The ends lost 1 base at V and 3 bases at J; junction bases unmatched: 5. The CDR3 loop spans 14 amino acids. Germline values: CDR1 GTSNPN, CDR2 SVGIG (reference sequence).

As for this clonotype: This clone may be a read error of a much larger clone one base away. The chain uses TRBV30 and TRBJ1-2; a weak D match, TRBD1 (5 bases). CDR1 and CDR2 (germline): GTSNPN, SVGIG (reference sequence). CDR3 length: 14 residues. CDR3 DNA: TGTGCCCGGAGTACAATGGGACGAAACTATGGCTACACCTTC. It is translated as CARSTMGRNYGYTF.

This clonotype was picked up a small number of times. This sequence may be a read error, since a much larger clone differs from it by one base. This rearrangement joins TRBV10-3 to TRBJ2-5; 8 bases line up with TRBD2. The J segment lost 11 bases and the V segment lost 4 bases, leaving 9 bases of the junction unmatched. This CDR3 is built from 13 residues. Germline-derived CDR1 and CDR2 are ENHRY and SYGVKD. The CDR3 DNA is TGTGCCATCAGTGTCCCGGGGGGGTATGAGCAGTACTTC. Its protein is CAISVPGGYEQYF.

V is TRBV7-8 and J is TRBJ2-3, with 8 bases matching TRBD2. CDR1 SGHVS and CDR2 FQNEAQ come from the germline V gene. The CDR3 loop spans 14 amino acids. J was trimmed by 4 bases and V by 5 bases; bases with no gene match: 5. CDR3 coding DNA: TGTGCCAGCAGCCAAGGGGGACTAGCAGATACGCAGTATTTT. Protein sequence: CASSQGGLADTQYF.

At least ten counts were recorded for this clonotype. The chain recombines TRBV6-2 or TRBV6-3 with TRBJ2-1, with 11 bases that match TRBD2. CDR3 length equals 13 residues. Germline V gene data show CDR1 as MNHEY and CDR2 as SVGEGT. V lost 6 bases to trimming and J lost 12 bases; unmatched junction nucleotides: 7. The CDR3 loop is CASRGLAAPRQFF. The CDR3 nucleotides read TGTGCCAGCAGGGGACTAGCGGCCCCGAGGCAGTTCTTC.

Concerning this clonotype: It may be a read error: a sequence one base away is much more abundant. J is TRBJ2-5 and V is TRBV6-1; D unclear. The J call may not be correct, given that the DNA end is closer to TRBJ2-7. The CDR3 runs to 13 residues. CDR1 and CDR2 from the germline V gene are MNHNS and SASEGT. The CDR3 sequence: CASGEAQGYEQYF. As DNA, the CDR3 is TGTGCCAGCGGAGAGGCACAAGGCTACGAGCAGTACTTC.

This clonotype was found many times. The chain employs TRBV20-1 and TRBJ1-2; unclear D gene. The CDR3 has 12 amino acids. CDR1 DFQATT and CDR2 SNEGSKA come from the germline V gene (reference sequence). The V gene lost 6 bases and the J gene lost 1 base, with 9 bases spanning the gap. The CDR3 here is CSAEDYNYGYTF. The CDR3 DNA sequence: TGCAGTGCGGAGGATTATAACTATGGCTACACCTTC.

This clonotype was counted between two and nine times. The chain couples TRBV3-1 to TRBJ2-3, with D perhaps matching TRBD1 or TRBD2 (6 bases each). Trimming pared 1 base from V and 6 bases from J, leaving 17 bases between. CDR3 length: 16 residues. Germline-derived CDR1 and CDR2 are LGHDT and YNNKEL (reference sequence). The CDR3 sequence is CASSQGNGGPPDTQYF. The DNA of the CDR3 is TGTGCCAGCAGCCAAGGGAACGGGGGCCCACCGGATACGCAGTATTTT.

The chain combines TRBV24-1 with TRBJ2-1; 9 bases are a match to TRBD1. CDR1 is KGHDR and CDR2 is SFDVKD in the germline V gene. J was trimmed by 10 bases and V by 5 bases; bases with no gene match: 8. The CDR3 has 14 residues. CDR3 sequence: CATSGGQGFYEQFF. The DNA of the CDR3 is TGTGCCACCAGTGGGGGACAGGGTTTCTACGAGCAGTTCTTC.

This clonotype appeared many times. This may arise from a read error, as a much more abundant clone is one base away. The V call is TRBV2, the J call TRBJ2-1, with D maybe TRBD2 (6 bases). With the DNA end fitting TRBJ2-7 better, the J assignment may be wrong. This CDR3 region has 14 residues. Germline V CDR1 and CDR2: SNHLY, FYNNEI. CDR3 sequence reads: CASRGAGTYNEQYF. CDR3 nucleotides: TGTGCCAGCAGAGGGGCGGGGACCTACAATGAGCAGTACTTC.

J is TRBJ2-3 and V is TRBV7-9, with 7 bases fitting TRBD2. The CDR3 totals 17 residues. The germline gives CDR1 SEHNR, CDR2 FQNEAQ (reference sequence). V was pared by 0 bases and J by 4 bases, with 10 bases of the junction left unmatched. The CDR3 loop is CASSLARTRGGSDTQYF. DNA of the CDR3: TGTGCCAGCAGCTTAGCCCGGACTAGAGGAGGGTCAGATACGCAGTATTTT. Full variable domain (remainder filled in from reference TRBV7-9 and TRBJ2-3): DTGVSQNPRHKITKRGQNVTFRCDPISEHNRLYWYRQTLGQGPEFLTYFQNEAQLEKSRLLSDRFSAERPKGSFSTLEIQRTEQGDSAMYLCASSLARTRGGSDTQYFGPGTRLTVL.

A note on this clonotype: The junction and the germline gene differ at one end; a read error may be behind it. The DNA for the CDR3 is TGTGCCAGCAGCTCACGGGAGAACCCTGAAGCTTTCTTT. Translated: CASSSRENPEAFF. The rearrangement uses TRBV5-4 and TRBJ1-1; unclear D gene. CDR1 is SGHNT and CDR2 is YYREEE in the germline V gene (reference sequence). The CDR3 is 13 amino acids.

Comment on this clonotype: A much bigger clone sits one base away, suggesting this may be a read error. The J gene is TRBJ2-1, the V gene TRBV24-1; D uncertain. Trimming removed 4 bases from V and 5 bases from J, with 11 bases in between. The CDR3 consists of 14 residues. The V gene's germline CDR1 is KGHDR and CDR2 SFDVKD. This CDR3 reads CATSDARRDNEQFF. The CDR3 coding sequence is TGTGCCACCAGTGACGCTAGAAGGGACAATGAGCAGTTCTTC.

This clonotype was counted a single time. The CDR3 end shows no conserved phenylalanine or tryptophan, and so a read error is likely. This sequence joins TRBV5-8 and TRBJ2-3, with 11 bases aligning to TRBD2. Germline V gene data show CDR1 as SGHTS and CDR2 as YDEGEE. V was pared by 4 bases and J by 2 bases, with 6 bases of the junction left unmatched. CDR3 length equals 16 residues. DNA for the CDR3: TGTGCCAGCAGCCCGGGGACTAGCGGATCCACAGATACGCAGTATTTG. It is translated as CASSPGTSGSTDTQYL.

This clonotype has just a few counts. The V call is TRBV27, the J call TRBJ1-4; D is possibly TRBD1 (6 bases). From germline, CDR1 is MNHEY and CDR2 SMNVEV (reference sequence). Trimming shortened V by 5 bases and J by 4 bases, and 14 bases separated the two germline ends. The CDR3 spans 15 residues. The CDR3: CASSPPDSRNEKLFF. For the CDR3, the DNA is TGTGCCAGCAGTCCCCCGGACAGTCGTAATGAAAAACTGTTTTTT.

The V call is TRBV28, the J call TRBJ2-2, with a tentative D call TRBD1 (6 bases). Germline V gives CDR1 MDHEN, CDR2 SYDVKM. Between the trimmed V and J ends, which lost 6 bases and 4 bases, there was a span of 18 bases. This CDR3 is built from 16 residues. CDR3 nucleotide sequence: TGTGCCAGCAGCACCCGCAGGGGATCTCTCACCGGGGAGCTGTTTTTT. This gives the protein CASSTRRGSLTGELFF.

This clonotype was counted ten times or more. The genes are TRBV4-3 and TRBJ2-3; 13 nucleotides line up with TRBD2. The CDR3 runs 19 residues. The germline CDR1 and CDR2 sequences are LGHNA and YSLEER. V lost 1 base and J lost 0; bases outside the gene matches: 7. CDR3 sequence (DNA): TGCGCCAGCAGCCAAGCGGGACTAGCGGGGAGTTCTAGCACAGATACGCAGTATTTT. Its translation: CASSQAGLAGSSSTDTQYF.